Listed here are 20 T cell receptor beta chains from one sample, sequenced in a study of blood T cell repertoires in COVID-19. Sequencing was performed with immunoSEQ multiplex PCR; in TCRdb, only in-frame clones are kept and a portion is missing. This table holds a few hundred thousand clones, 87% found once. Specimen: PBMCs or T cells enriched from blood (not recorded which). The receptors were sampled from a young woman who had recovered from COVID-19.

The chain has TRBV28 and TRBJ1-5; TRBD1 is a possible D gene (6 bases). Trimming shortened V by 5 bases and J by 6 bases, and 11 bases separated the two germline ends. CDR3 length: 13 amino acids. Germline CDR1 is MDHEN and CDR2 is SYDVKM. The CDR3 protein is CASSGGVVQPQHF. DNA of the CDR3: TGTGCCAGCAGTGGGGGCGTCGTTCAGCCCCAGCATTTT. Together with reference TRBV28 and TRBJ1-5, the CDR3 gives the full variable domain: DVKVTQSSRYLVKRTGEKVFLECVQDMDHENMFWYRQDPGLGLRLIYFSYDVKMKEKGDIPEGYSVSREKKERFSLILESASTNQTSMYLCASSGGVVQPQHFGDGTRLSIL.

The CDR3 DNA reads TGCGCCAGCAGCCACTTGACAGAATATAACTATGGCTACACCTTC. It is translated as CASSHLTEYNYGYTF. This chain uses TRBV4-3 with TRBJ1-2; D possibly corresponds to TRBD1 (5 bases). V shed 3 bases and J shed 1 base, with 12 bases lying between them. Looked up from germline, CDR1 is LGHNA and CDR2 is YSLEER. The CDR3 totals 15 residues.

This chain links TRBV6-2 or TRBV6-3 with TRBJ1-1; no firm D call. The CDR3 extends over 14 amino acids. V was pared by 1 base and J by 0 bases, with 6 bases between. Germline V CDR1 and CDR2: MNHEY, SVGEGT. The CDR3 nucleotides read TGTGCCAGCAGTTACTTCTCCGTGAACACTGAAGCTTTCTTT. Translated, it gives CASSYFSVNTEAFF.

The V and J genes are TRBV7-2 and TRBJ2-2, with D unresolved. CDR1 is SGHTA and CDR2 is FQGNSA in the germline V gene. This CDR3 region has 13 residues. V lost 5 bases and J lost 6, with 10 bases in between. CDR3 residues: CASSPQNAGELFF. The CDR3 DNA reads as TGTGCCAGCAGCCCGCAGAATGCCGGGGAGCTGTTTTTT.

Only a few counts were recorded for this clone. This chain links TRBV3-1 (or the pseudogene TRBV3-2) with TRBJ1-1; D not certain. This CDR3 is built from 13 residues. V dropped 4 bases and J dropped 0 bases, with 6 bases sitting between them. Germline CDR1 reads LGHDT; CDR2 reads YNNKEL (reference sequence). CDR3 DNA: TGTGCCAGCAGCCCTAAGATGAACACTGAAGCTTTCTTT. It yields the protein CASSPKMNTEAFF.

The chain couples TRBV28 to TRBJ1-6; D remains unclear. V lost 2 bases to trimming and J lost 10 bases, with 12 bases between them. This CDR3 comprises 14 residues. Germline assignment: CDR1 MDHEN and CDR2 SYDVKM. Here the CDR3 reads CASSLRLSSSPLHF. The CDR3 DNA follows: TGTGCCAGCAGTTTAAGGCTGAGTAGCTCACCCCTCCACTTT.

This chain joins TRBV13 and TRBJ2-1; possible D gene TRBD2, 5 bases. Germline V gene lookup returns CDR1 PRHDT and CDR2 FYEKMQ (reference sequence). CDR3 size: 12 residues. V lost 2 bases and J lost 15, with 14 bases in between. CDR3 protein: CASSLRPGTPFF. Here the CDR3 DNA reads TGTGCCAGCAGCTTACGTCCGGGAACGCCGTTCTTC.

The rearrangement links TRBV5-1 to TRBJ1-3, with 10 bases fitting TRBD1. The CDR3 loop spans 16 amino acids. The germline V gene has CDR1 SGHRS and CDR2 YFSETQ. Trimming removed 4 bases from V and 0 bases from J; junction bases left unmatched: 4. CDR3 DNA: TGCGCCAGCAGCATGGGACAGGGGTACTCTGGAAACACCATATATTTT. Translation gives CASSMGQGYSGNTIYF. The full variable domain, completed using reference TRBV5-1 and TRBJ1-3, is KAGVTQTPRYLIKTRGQQVTLSCSPISGHRSVSWYQQTPGQGLQFLFEYFSETQRNKGNFPGRFSGRQFSNSRSEMNVSTLELGDSALYLCASSMGQGYSGNTIYFGEGSWLTVV.

The gene calls are TRBV5-1 and TRBJ1-4; D is uncertain. The CDR3 spans 18 residues. Germline V gene lookup returns CDR1 SGHRS and CDR2 YFSETQ. The V gene lost 3 bases and the J gene lost 7 bases, with 25 bases spanning the gap. The CDR3, as DNA: TGCGCCAGCAGCTCCACCACAAATGTCCCGGGTCTTGGTGAAAAACTGTTTTTT. The encoded protein is CASSSTTNVPGLGEKLFF.

The J gene is TRBJ1-2, the V gene TRBV27, with D possibly matching TRBD1 (6 bases). There are 16 residues in the CDR3. With 5 bases removed from V and 6 bases from J, the gap between germline ends came to 22 bases. The germline V gene has CDR1 MNHEY and CDR2 SMNVEV (reference sequence). CDR3 protein: CASSRPSGTTRDGYTF. As DNA, the CDR3 is TGTGCCAGCAGTCGGCCCTCCGGGACAACCAGGGATGGCTACACCTTC.

This clone was observed a single time. CDR3 protein: CASSSGGSTDTQYF. The DNA of the CDR3 is TGTGCCAGCAGCTCGGGGGGGAGCACAGATACGCAGTATTTT. The genes are TRBV7-2 and TRBJ2-3; TRBD2 matches 8 bases. CDR3 length equals 14 residues. V shed 4 bases and J 0 bases; nucleotides not matched to a gene: 0. Looked up from germline, CDR1 is SGHTA and CDR2 is FQGNSA.

The V call is TRBV2, the J call TRBJ2-3; tentatively, D is TRBD1 (6 bases). Germline CDR1 SNHLY, CDR2 FYNNEI. V was trimmed by 7 bases and J by 1 base, leaving 12 bases between them. The CDR3 totals 14 residues. The chain's CDR3 is CASNRALGTDTQYF. The CDR3 DNA is TGTGCCAGCAACAGGGCATTGGGCACAGATACGCAGTATTTT. Together with reference TRBV2 and TRBJ2-3, the CDR3 gives the full variable domain: EPEVTQTPSHQVTQMGQEVILRCVPISNHLYFYWYRQILGQKVEFLVSFYNNEISEKSEIFDDQFSVERPDGSNFTLKIRSTKLEDSAMYFCASNRALGTDTQYFGPGTRLTVL.

Written as DNA, the CDR3 is TGTGCCACCAGCAGACCCGGCGGACAAGAGACCCAGTACTTC. Its translation is CATSRPGGQETQYF. The rearrangement uses TRBV15 and TRBJ2-5; no firm D call. The germline V and J ends were trimmed by 2 bases and 2 bases, with 9 bases remaining between them. Germline CDR1 and CDR2: LNHNV and YYDKDF (reference sequence). This CDR3 spans 14 amino acids.

This sequence joins TRBV5-6 and TRBJ2-1; 12 nucleotides line up with TRBD2. This CDR3 has 16 amino acids. Germline V gene lookup returns CDR1 SGHDT and CDR2 YYEEEE. The V gene end was trimmed by 3 bases and the J gene end by 6 bases; junction bases not matched to a gene: 7. The CDR3 nucleotides are TGTGCCAGCAGCTCGCCTACTAGCGGGAGGATCAATGAGCAGTTCTTC. It yields the protein CASSSPTSGRINEQFF.

The V and J genes are TRBV2 and TRBJ1-1; D is unclear. The V and J ends lost 5 bases and 8 bases respectively, with 9 bases between them. Per germline, CDR1 SNHLY and CDR2 FYNNEI. CDR3 length equals 11 residues. CDR3: CASSRFEEAFF. The CDR3 DNA follows: TGTGCCAGCAGTCGTTTTGAGGAAGCTTTCTTT.

This clone has just one count. The chain is built from TRBV5-8 and TRBJ2-1; 9 bases are a match to TRBD2. This CDR3 is 14 amino acids long. Germline assignment: CDR1 SGHTS and CDR2 YDEGEE. Trimming took 2 bases from V and 6 from J; bases not matched to a gene: 3. DNA of the CDR3: TGTGCCAGCAGCTTTCCTAGCGGGACCAATGAGCAGTTCTTC. Protein: CASSFPSGTNEQFF.

In its sample, this clone was seen a few times. The V call is TRBV7-9, the J call TRBJ2-1, with TRBD1 as a possible D gene (6 bases). The germline V gene encodes CDR1 SEHNR and CDR2 FQNEAQ (reference sequence). The CDR3 is 14 amino acids. V was cut by 1 base and J by 7 bases, with 11 bases left in between. CDR3 amino acids: CASSLGGPINEQFF. The CDR3 region has the DNA TGTGCCAGCAGCTTAGGGGGGCCAATAAATGAGCAGTTCTTC.

The chain recombines TRBV9 with TRBJ2-6, with D uncertain. The CDR3 runs 15 residues. Per germline, CDR1 SGDLS and CDR2 YYNGEE. Trimming shortened V by 2 bases and J by 0 bases, and 6 bases separated the two germline ends. The CDR3 loop reads CASSVIGSGANVLTF. Written as DNA, the CDR3 is TGTGCCAGCAGCGTGATCGGCTCTGGGGCCAACGTCCTGACTTTC.

This clone appeared once. The CDR3 sequence is CASTLGTENIQYF. The CDR3 DNA reads TGTGCCAGCACCCTGGGTACGGAGAACATTCAGTACTTC. The chain links TRBV28 to TRBJ2-4; no firm D call. CDR3 length equals 13 residues. V shed 7 bases and J shed 7 bases, with 14 bases lying between them. In germline, CDR1 is MDHEN, CDR2 SYDVKM.

The chain carries TRBV7-7 and TRBJ2-5; 9 bases line up with TRBD2. J lost 0 bases, V lost 1 base, and 6 bases had no gene match. CDR1 is SSHAT and CDR2 is FNYEAQ in the germline V gene (reference sequence). This CDR3 comprises 17 residues. The chain's CDR3 is CASSLGVAGGYQETQYF. The CDR3, as DNA: TGTGCCAGCAGCTTAGGGGTTGCGGGGGGGTACCAAGAGACCCAGTACTTC.